This passage covers 22 T cell receptor beta chains from one sample sequenced in a study of T cell repertoires in cytomegalovirus infection. Their antigens are not known. TCRdb itself ran the reads through MiXCR, one entry per CDR3 protein. The sample yields 600,000 to 700,000 distinct CDR3 sequences, about 30% seen once. The sample was cultured PBMCs, taken from culture after CMV antigen stimulation. The receptor set was obtained from a human donor in good health (CMV status not recorded). Some clones in this sample may be carry-over from other donors' samples.

The sample holds a few counts of this clonotype. The chain links TRBV27 to TRBJ1-4, with 9 bases fitting TRBD1. The CDR3 totals 14 residues. Losses at the gene ends were 6 bases for V and 8 bases for J; bases not matched to a gene: 7. Per the germline V gene, CDR1 is MNHEY and CDR2 is SMNVEV (reference sequence). CDR3 loop: CASSQPGQGEKLFF. In DNA form, the CDR3 reads TGTGCCAGCAGCCAACCGGGACAGGGCGAAAAACTGTTTTTT. Looking up the rest from reference TRBV27 and TRBJ1-4 gives the full variable domain: EAQVTQNPRYLITVTGKKLTVTCSQNMNHEYMSWYRQDPGLGLRQIYYSMNVEVTDKGDVPEGYKVSRKEKRNFPLILESPSPNQTSLYFCASSQPGQGEKLFFGSGTQLSVL.

In this sample, this clonotype turned up once. The J gene is TRBJ1-1, the V gene TRBV6-8; 7 bases match TRBD1. There are 14 residues in the CDR3. Unmatched junction bases numbered 5, after V lost 2 bases and J lost 5 bases. CDR1 is MNHGY, CDR2 SAAAGT, per germline. CDR3 nucleotide sequence: TGTGCCAGCAGTTACAGGGGGCCGAGGACTGAAGCTTTCTTT. Residues: CASSYRGPRTEAFF.

This clonotype was detected many times. The genes are TRBV12-3 or TRBV12-4 and TRBJ1-2, with a weak D call TRBD1 (6 bases). This CDR3 has 13 amino acids. V gave up 0 bases and J gave up 8 bases, with 10 bases separating them. The CDR3 DNA is TGTGCCAGCAGTTTAGCGACAGGAAGGGGCTACACCTTC. As protein: CASSLATGRGYTF.

This chain links TRBV6-2 or TRBV6-3 with TRBJ1-2; unclear D gene. The length of the CDR3 is 14 residues. From germline, CDR1 is MNHEY and CDR2 SVGEGT. V shed 5 bases and J shed 3 bases, with 13 bases lying between them. The CDR3 loop reads CASSRPGIDYGYTF. The CDR3 bases are TGTGCCAGCAGTCGCCCGGGGATTGACTATGGCTACACCTTC.

This clonotype showed up just a few times. V is TRBV11-2 and J is TRBJ2-7; D may be TRBD2 (6 bases). Germline V gene data show CDR1 as SGHAT and CDR2 as FQNNGV. CDR3 length: 13 residues. V lost 5 bases to trimming and J lost 3 bases, with 11 bases between them. CDR3 residues: CASSRLGFYEQYF. CDR3 DNA sequence: TGTGCCAGCAGCCGACTAGGGTTCTACGAGCAGTACTTC.

The chain has TRBV7-8 and TRBJ2-3; D is possibly TRBD2 (7 bases). V shed 2 bases and J shed 4 bases, with 19 bases lying between them. This CDR3 has 17 amino acids. Germline assignment: CDR1 SGHVS and CDR2 FQNEAQ. CDR3 sequence: CASSLNRRGGFADTQYF. The CDR3 DNA reads TGTGCCAGCAGCTTAAATCGGAGGGGGGGCTTCGCAGATACGCAGTATTTT.

V and J are TRBV2 and TRBJ1-1; maybe TRBD1 (5 bases). Looked up from germline, CDR1 is SNHLY and CDR2 is FYNNEI. This CDR3 region has 18 residues. Trimming removed 8 bases from V and 1 base from J, with 26 bases in between. The DNA for the CDR3 is TGTGCCAGCGTTAGGTCGTTGGGGGTCCTAGTGGGGAACACTGAAGCTTTCTTT. It translates to CASVRSLGVLVGNTEAFF.

This clonotype was observed a handful of times. This rearrangement joins TRBV7-4 to TRBJ1-6; possibly TRBD1 for D (6 bases). V dropped 9 bases and J dropped 7 bases, with 19 bases sitting between them. CDR1 and CDR2 from the germline V gene are SGHVT and SQSDAQ. CDR3 length: 15 amino acids. The CDR3 sequence is CARGASPPFNSPLHF. The CDR3 region has the DNA TGTGCCAGGGGGGCGTCCCCCCCATTCAATTCACCCCTCCACTTT.

This clonotype came up a few times. CDR3 coding DNA: TGCGCCAGCAGCCAAGAAGGGCGACCCGTACAGTATTTT. Translating gives CASSQEGRPVQYF. The chain carries TRBV4-3 and TRBJ2-3; D uncertain. Per the germline V gene, CDR1 is LGHNA and CDR2 is YSLEER. The CDR3 is 13 amino acids. The V end lost 0 bases, the J end lost 12 bases, and 13 bases lay between the germline ends.

The chain couples TRBV20-1 to TRBJ1-3, with no clear D. CDR3 length equals 14 residues. Germline V gene data show CDR1 as DFQATT and CDR2 as SNEGSKA (reference sequence). V gave up 6 bases and J gave up 1 base, with 13 bases separating them. The CDR3 sequence: CSASSGRSGNTIYF. DNA for the CDR3: TGCAGTGCCTCATCCGGGCGTTCTGGAAACACCATATATTTT.

V gene TRBV6-1 combines with J gene TRBJ1-2, with 7 bases that match TRBD1. V was clipped by 10 bases and J by 8 bases; unmatched bases: 19. The CDR3 runs 15 residues. Germline-derived CDR1 and CDR2 are MNHNS and SASEGT. CDR3: CATHGQAIPRGGYTF. In DNA, the CDR3 is TGTGCCACCCACGGACAGGCCATTCCCCGTGGGGGCTACACCTTC.

This chain connects TRBV6-1 to TRBJ1-1; TRBD1 might be the D (5 bases). Deletions cut 0 bases from V and 8 bases from J, with 10 bases between. The CDR3 runs 13 residues. In germline, CDR1 is MNHNS, CDR2 SASEGT. This CDR3 reads CASSEAGAGEAFF. The CDR3 region has the DNA TGTGCCAGCAGTGAAGCTGGGGCAGGGGAAGCTTTCTTT.

Only a few counts were recorded for this clonotype. The chain couples TRBV5-4 to TRBJ2-2; possibly TRBD2 for D (6 bases). CDR3 length equals 17 residues. Germline V CDR1 and CDR2: SGHNT, YYREEE (reference sequence). V was shortened by 4 bases and J by 2 bases, with 18 bases between the two germline ends. CDR3 bases: TGTGCCAGCAGCCCGAATACCGGGACTTCAAACACCGGGGAGCTGTTTTTT. Protein sequence: CASSPNTGTSNTGELFF.

This clonotype was recorded once. The V and J genes are TRBV14 and TRBJ2-1, with a possible D match to TRBD2 (6 bases). The CDR3 consists of 15 residues. Trimming cost V 4 bases and J 6 bases, with 16 bases left between them. The germline gives CDR1 SGHDN, CDR2 FVKESK. The CDR3 region is CASSPLEMGGNEQFF. The CDR3 DNA follows: TGTGCCAGCAGCCCACTCGAAATGGGGGGCAATGAGCAGTTCTTC.

This clonotype was seen more than once but under ten times. The chain has TRBV7-2 and TRBJ1-5, with no clear D. Trimming took 3 bases from V and 9 from J, leaving 15 bases between them. In germline, CDR1 is SGHTA, CDR2 FQGNSA. The CDR3 runs to 14 residues. This CDR3 reads CASSFAGITGPQHF. CDR3 DNA: TGTGCCAGCAGCTTCGCGGGGATTACGGGGCCCCAGCATTTT.

The V and J genes are TRBV6-6 and TRBJ2-5, with 9 bases matching TRBD1. Trimming removed 11 bases from V and 4 bases from J; junction bases left unmatched: 11. There are 14 residues in the CDR3. Germline lookup yields CDR1 MNHNY and CDR2 SVGAGI (reference sequence). For the CDR3, the DNA is TGTGCCTGCCAACTCGGGACAGGGCGAGAGACCCAGTACTTC. Protein product: CACQLGTGRETQYF.

This clonotype was seen only a few times. The chain carries TRBV7-2 and TRBJ2-1, with 8 bases fitting TRBD1. The CDR3 extends over 14 amino acids. J was trimmed by 2 bases and V by 5 bases; bases with no gene match: 2. In germline, CDR1 is SGHTA, CDR2 FQGNSA. The chain's CDR3 is CASSEDRAYNEQFF. The CDR3 bases are TGTGCCAGCAGCGAGGACAGGGCCTACAATGAGCAGTTCTTC. The full variable domain, in which reference TRBV7-2 and TRBJ2-1 provide the parts outside the CDR3, is GAGVSQSPSNKVTEKGKDVELRCDPISGHTALYWYRQSLGQGLEFLIYFQGNSAPDKSGLPSDRFSAERTGGSVSTLTIQRTQQEDSAVYLCASSEDRAYNEQFFGPGTRLTVL.

The gene calls are TRBV12-3 or TRBV12-4 and TRBJ2-3; TRBD2 is a possible D gene (5 bases). V dropped 7 bases and J dropped 2 bases, with 13 bases sitting between them. The CDR3 spans 14 residues. This CDR3 is CASTLGRATDTQYF. The CDR3 region has the DNA TGTGCCAGCACCCTAGGGCGGGCCACAGATACGCAGTATTTT.

This clonotype appeared a few times. The CDR3 DNA reads TGTGCCAGCAGCTTAGGACAGTTTGCCTACTATGGCTACACCTTC. Its translation: CASSLGQFAYYGYTF. The chain couples TRBV11-2 to TRBJ1-2; weak D call: TRBD1 (5 bases). The CDR3 loop spans 15 amino acids. V was trimmed by 1 base and J by 3 bases, leaving 12 bases between them. Germline-derived CDR1 and CDR2 are SGHAT and FQNNGV.

The J gene is TRBJ1-2, the V gene TRBV6-2 or TRBV6-3, with TRBD1 as a possible D gene (6 bases). V was pared by 4 bases and J by 5 bases, with 17 bases between. The CDR3 runs to 15 residues. Germline V gene sequence: CDR1 MNHEY, CDR2 SVGEGT. The CDR3 spells CASSSDREATYGYTF. The CDR3 DNA reads as TGTGCCAGCAGTTCGGACAGAGAAGCGACATATGGCTACACCTTC.

V is TRBV18 and J is TRBJ1-1; D unresolved. CDR3 length equals 15 residues. Germline V gene lookup returns CDR1 KGHSH and CDR2 LQKENI. V dropped 0 bases and J dropped 4 bases, with 12 bases sitting between them. The CDR3 DNA sequence: TGTGCCAGCTCACCACCGTCCCTCGGAGGCACTGAAGCTTTCTTT. The encoded protein is CASSPPSLGGTEAFF.

This clonotype has only one observation. The V gene is TRBV7-8, the J gene TRBJ1-5, with D possibly being TRBD1 (6 bases). The CDR3 is 13 amino acids. V was trimmed by 6 bases and J by 7 bases, leaving 13 bases between them. Germline V gene sequence: CDR1 SGHVS, CDR2 FQNEAQ. The CDR3 DNA reads TGTGCCAGCAGTGCGGGGGGCAGGCAGCCCCAGCATTTT. As protein: CASSAGGRQPQHF.